This passage covers 8 T cell receptor beta chains from one sample sequenced in a study of blood T cell repertoires in COVID-19. The protocol was immunoSEQ multiplex PCR, while the TCRdb copy is restricted to in-frame clones and leaves out a portion. The sample contains 90,000 to 150,000 clones, 80% to 90% of which appear only once. Input material: peripheral blood. The receptors derive from a woman aged 50 to 60 with active or convalescent COVID-19.

The chain has TRBV6-5 and TRBJ2-1; 16 nucleotides align to TRBD2. The CDR3 runs to 15 residues. CDR1 is MNHEY, CDR2 SVGAGI, per germline. Unmatched junction bases numbered 7, after V lost 2 bases and J lost 15 bases. The CDR3 reads CASSYEGLAGGAWFF. The CDR3 DNA sequence: TGTGCCAGCAGTTACGAGGGACTAGCGGGAGGGGCATGGTTCTTC.

V gene TRBV11-2 combines with J gene TRBJ1-6; TRBD1 is a possible D gene (6 bases). Germline loops: CDR1 SGHAT, CDR2 FQNNGV. V lost 7 bases and J 6 bases, leaving 22 bases between the germline ends. The length of the CDR3 is 17 residues. CDR3 protein: CASTDALKQGFNSPLHF. CDR3 DNA sequence: TGTGCCAGCACCGACGCACTTAAACAGGGCTTTAATTCACCCCTCCACTTT. Full variable domain (outside the CDR3, taken from reference TRBV11-2 and TRBJ1-6): EAGVAQSPRYKIIEKRQSVAFWCNPISGHATLYWYQQILGQGPKLLIQFQNNGVVDDSQLPKDRFSAERLKGVDSTLKIQPAKLEDSAVYLCASTDALKQGFNSPLHFGNGTRLTVT.

The CDR3 sequence is CASSSTGGFNEQFF. The CDR3 nucleotides are TGTGCCAGCAGCTCGACAGGGGGCTTCAATGAGCAGTTCTTC. The chain employs TRBV7-9 and TRBJ2-1; TRBD1 agrees at 10 bases. In germline, CDR1 is SEHNR, CDR2 FQNEAQ (reference sequence). Trimming took 4 bases from V and 6 from J; bases not matched to a gene: 3. The length of the CDR3 is 14 residues.

The chain combines TRBV9 with TRBJ1-1, with D unclear. There are 14 residues in the CDR3. Trimming removed 4 bases from V and 1 base from J, with 11 bases in between. Germline V CDR1 and CDR2: SGDLS, YYNGEE. The CDR3 DNA is TGTGCCAGCAGCCCCATAGGAGGGAACACTGAAGCTTTCTTT. Translating it yields CASSPIGGNTEAFF.

This sequence joins TRBV18 and TRBJ1-1; D is uncertain. Looked up from germline, CDR1 is KGHSH and CDR2 is LQKENI. The CDR3 contains 13 residues. Trimming pared 5 bases from V and 0 bases from J, leaving 7 bases between. The CDR3 DNA is TGTGCCAGCTCAACAGACATGAACACTGAAGCTTTCTTT. Protein: CASSTDMNTEAFF.

V usage is TRBV9 and J usage is TRBJ2-1; 10 positions match TRBD2. This CDR3 region has 15 residues. Trimming took 3 bases from V and 5 from J; bases not matched to a gene: 5. From germline, CDR1 is SGDLS and CDR2 YYNGEE. The chain's CDR3 is CASSASGRTNNEQFF. The CDR3 DNA sequence: TGTGCCAGCAGCGCTAGCGGGAGAACGAACAATGAGCAGTTCTTC.

CDR3 DNA: TGTGCCAGCAGCGACAGCACCGTCTATGGCTACACCTTC. Amino acid sequence: CASSDSTVYGYTF. This chain links TRBV7-2 with TRBJ1-2, with a tentative D call TRBD1 (5 bases). CDR3 size: 13 residues. Germline V lookup: CDR1 SGHTA, CDR2 FQGNSA. Deletions cut 5 bases from V and 4 bases from J, with 11 bases between.

The chain uses TRBV9 and TRBJ2-3; 7 positions agree with TRBD1. V shed 0 bases, J shed 7 bases, and the junction held 8 bases outside the gene matches. The V gene's germline CDR1 is SGDLS and CDR2 YYNGEE. This CDR3 spans 15 amino acids. The DNA for the CDR3 is TGTGCCAGCAGCGTAGGGTCGACAGGGCCCAATACGCAGTATTTT. As protein: CASSVGSTGPNTQYF.